Listed below are T cell receptor beta chains from one sample, sequenced in a study of response to subunit inactivated influenza vaccine. In TCRdb, the RT-PCR reads were re-called with MiXCR into one record per CDR3 protein. The sample carries over 650,000 distinct CDR3 sequences, approximately 17% recorded once. The starting material was PBMCs from blood, obtained roughly 5 days after vaccination. The source of these receptors is a man aged 50-59 years who received an inactivated influenza vaccine. CDR3s include the opening cysteine and the closing phenylalanine or tryptophan. Each record gives: clone size, V gene, J gene, D gene, CDR3 DNA, CDR3 protein. A D gene is named only where the DNA matches it firmly. Not every row has a clone size; where given, it reads once, few, many or a size class.

clone size: many
V gene: TRBV7-2
J gene: TRBJ2-7
D gene: -
CDR3 DNA: TGTGCCAGCAGCGCTCAGGGGACTCGGAACGAGCAGTACTTC
CDR3 protein: CASSAQGTRNEQYF

clone size: -
V gene: TRBV12-3/TRBV12-4
J gene: TRBJ2-5
D gene: -
CDR3 DNA: TGTGCCAGCGGAGCCTCCGTAGGGGAGACCCAGTACTTC
CDR3 protein: CASGASVGETQYF

clone size: -
V gene: TRBV20-1
J gene: TRBJ1-2
D gene: -
CDR3 DNA: TGCAGTGCTAGCACATTGGGACCGGGAGGCTACACCTTC
CDR3 protein: CSASTLGPGGYTF

clone size: -
V gene: TRBV4-2
J gene: TRBJ1-1
D gene: TRBD1
CDR3 DNA: TGTGCCAGCAGCATAAACAGGGGAGCCACTGAAGCTTTCTTT
CDR3 protein: CASSINRGATEAFF

clone size: few
V gene: TRBV10-3
J gene: TRBJ1-5
D gene: TRBD1
CDR3 DNA: TGTGCCATCAGCCCTGGGGAACAGGGGGCGTATAATCAGCCCCAGCATTTT
CDR3 protein: CAISPGEQGAYNQPQHF

clone size: -
V gene: TRBV7-2
J gene: TRBJ2-7
D gene: -
CDR3 DNA: TGTGCCAGCAGCTTTAGGGTAGGGGGAGACTACGAGCAGTACTTC
CDR3 protein: CASSFRVGGDYEQYF

clone size: few
V gene: TRBV5-4
J gene: TRBJ2-3
D gene: TRBD2
CDR3 DNA: TGTGCCAGCAGCACGATGTTTTTAGCGGGTTGGAGCACAGATACGCAGTATTTT
CDR3 protein: CASSTMFLAGWSTDTQYF

clone size: few
V gene: TRBV9
J gene: TRBJ2-7
D gene: -
CDR3 DNA: TGTGCCAGCAGCGTGGGGGGGCCAGGACCTTCGATCTCCTACGAGCAGTACTTC
CDR3 protein: CASSVGGPGPSISYEQYF

clone size: -
V gene: TRBV7-9
J gene: TRBJ1-6
D gene: -
CDR3 DNA: TGTGCCAGCAGGTTGGACGGAGGACGATTCTCACCCCTCCACTTT
CDR3 protein: CASRLDGGRFSPLHF

clone size: few
V gene: TRBV20-1
J gene: TRBJ2-1
D gene: TRBD2
CDR3 DNA: TGCAGTGTTCAACGGGGGGGCTCCGACAATGAGCAGTTCTTC
CDR3 protein: CSVQRGGSDNEQFF

clone size: -
V gene: TRBV6-5
J gene: TRBJ1-2
D gene: -
CDR3 DNA: TGTGCCAGCAGTTACTCGCCCATCCGTTCTATGAGATATGGCTACACCTTC
CDR3 protein: CASSYSPIRSMRYGYTF

clone size: once
V gene: TRBV20-1
J gene: TRBJ2-7
D gene: TRBD2
CDR3 DNA: TGCAGTGCTAGAGTAGCGGGAATGCACGAGCAGTACTTC
CDR3 protein: CSARVAGMHEQYF

clone size: -
V gene: TRBV6-2/TRBV6-3
J gene: TRBJ1-3
D gene: -
CDR3 DNA: TGTGCCAGCAGTTTATGGGGGACGGCACGCTCTGGAAACACCATATATTTT
CDR3 protein: CASSLWGTARSGNTIYF

clone size: -
V gene: TRBV11-2
J gene: TRBJ2-1
D gene: -
CDR3 DNA: TGTGCCAGCAGCCTCGGGACTTTTAGCTCCTACAATGAGCAGTTCTTC
CDR3 protein: CASSLGTFSSYNEQFF

clone size: few
V gene: TRBV9
J gene: TRBJ2-1
D gene: TRBD2
CDR3 DNA: TGTGCCAGCAGCGTGGGACTGGGGGGGTCCAATGAGCAGTTCTTC
CDR3 protein: CASSVGLGGSNEQFF

clone size: many
V gene: TRBV7-2
J gene: TRBJ2-2
D gene: -
CDR3 DNA: TGTGCCAGCAGCCCCGGACCCGACACCGGGGAGCTGTTTTTT
CDR3 protein: CASSPGPDTGELFF

clone size: few
V gene: TRBV15
J gene: TRBJ2-1
D gene: TRBD2
CDR3 DNA: TGTGCCACCAGCCGAGGGGGACTAGCGGCAATCAGTGATGAGCAGTTCTTC
CDR3 protein: CATSRGGLAAISDEQFF

clone size: few
V gene: TRBV15
J gene: TRBJ2-1
D gene: TRBD1
CDR3 DNA: TGTGCCACCAGCAGAGACCAACCAACAGGGGGCGGGCAGTTCTTC
CDR3 protein: CATSRDQPTGGGQFF

clone size: few
V gene: TRBV6-2/TRBV6-3
J gene: TRBJ2-7
D gene: -
CDR3 DNA: TGTGCCAGCAGTTACTCGGCAAACGAGCAGTACTTC
CDR3 protein: CASSYSANEQYF

clone size: few
V gene: TRBV6-1
J gene: TRBJ2-1
D gene: TRBD1
CDR3 DNA: TGTGCCAGCTCCCGCCTGGGACAGGGAAGTAATGAGCAGTTCTTC
CDR3 protein: CASSRLGQGSNEQFF

clone size: many
V gene: TRBV12-3/TRBV12-4
J gene: TRBJ2-7
D gene: -
CDR3 DNA: TGTGCCAGCAGTTTATTCCAGTACAACGAGCAGTACTTC
CDR3 protein: CASSLFQYNEQYF

clone size: few
V gene: TRBV4-2
J gene: TRBJ2-5
D gene: TRBD1
CDR3 DNA: TGTGCCAGCAGGCAACAGGGGGGTCAAGAGACCCAGTACTTC
CDR3 protein: CASRQQGGQETQYF

clone size: -
V gene: TRBV7-2
J gene: TRBJ1-6
D gene: TRBD1
CDR3 DNA: TGTGCCAGCAGCTCCCGGGACAGGGATCGTCGATCACCCCTCCACTTT
CDR3 protein: CASSSRDRDRRSPLHF

clone size: few
V gene: TRBV5-1
J gene: TRBJ2-4
D gene: TRBD1
CDR3 DNA: TGCGCCAGCAGCCGCGGACAGGCTATATCAGGCATTCAGTACTTC
CDR3 protein: CASSRGQAISGIQYF

clone size: many
V gene: TRBV15
J gene: TRBJ2-1
D gene: TRBD1
CDR3 DNA: TGTGCCACCAGTAAGGGACAGGGATACAATGAGCAGTTCTTC
CDR3 protein: CATSKGQGYNEQFF

clone size: -
V gene: TRBV10-2
J gene: TRBJ1-2
D gene: -
CDR3 DNA: TGCGCCAGCAGTGATACCCACGAGGGCTACACCTTC
CDR3 protein: CASSDTHEGYTF

clone size: -
V gene: TRBV5-4
J gene: TRBJ2-2
D gene: TRBD2
CDR3 DNA: TGTGCCAGCAGCCAGCAACGCGGGGGGACTACCGGGGAGCTGTTTTTT
CDR3 protein: CASSQQRGGTTGELFF

clone size: few
V gene: TRBV9
J gene: TRBJ1-2
D gene: -
CDR3 DNA: TGTGCCAGCAGCGGGGACGGCTCTAACTATGGCTACACCTTC
CDR3 protein: CASSGDGSNYGYTF

clone size: few
V gene: TRBV7-9
J gene: TRBJ2-5
D gene: TRBD2
CDR3 DNA: TGTGCCAGCAGCTTAGGGTGGACTAGCGGGGGTCAAGAGACCCAGTACTTC
CDR3 protein: CASSLGWTSGGQETQYF

clone size: few
V gene: TRBV7-6
J gene: TRBJ2-3
D gene: -
CDR3 DNA: TGTGCCAGCAGCTTAGCTGGGACGGCGACAGATACGCAGTATTTT
CDR3 protein: CASSLAGTATDTQYF

clone size: few
V gene: TRBV27
J gene: TRBJ2-7
D gene: -
CDR3 DNA: TGTGCCAGCAGGACATTTCGAGGAACCTACGAGCAGTACTTC
CDR3 protein: CASRTFRGTYEQYF

clone size: few
V gene: TRBV20-1
J gene: TRBJ2-1
D gene: -
CDR3 DNA: TGCAGTGCTAGAGAGTTTACGAGGAATGAGCAGTTCTTC
CDR3 protein: CSAREFTRNEQFF

clone size: many
V gene: TRBV7-9
J gene: TRBJ2-1
D gene: TRBD1
CDR3 DNA: TGTGCCAGCAGCCGTCGGGACAGCCTAACCTACAATGAGCAGTTCTTC
CDR3 protein: CASSRRDSLTYNEQFF

clone size: -
V gene: TRBV28
J gene: TRBJ2-2
D gene: TRBD2
CDR3 DNA: TGTGCCAGCATGCCGGGACTAGCGGGAGTAAAGGGCGGGGAGCTGTTTTTT
CDR3 protein: CASMPGLAGVKGGELFF

clone size: few
V gene: TRBV7-3
J gene: TRBJ1-1
D gene: -
CDR3 DNA: TGTGCCAGCAGCTTAGGTCCGGGACAGAACACTGAAGCTTTCTTT
CDR3 protein: CASSLGPGQNTEAFF

clone size: -
V gene: TRBV7-2
J gene: TRBJ2-2
D gene: -
CDR3 DNA: TGTGCCAGCAGCTTAGAAAGGGGCACTAACACCGGGGAGCTGTTTTTT
CDR3 protein: CASSLERGTNTGELFF

clone size: few
V gene: TRBV12-3/TRBV12-4
J gene: TRBJ2-3
D gene: TRBD2
CDR3 DNA: TGTGCCAGCAGTTTTCGGCTAGCGGGGGGGCCCGTCACAGATACGCAGTATTTT
CDR3 protein: CASSFRLAGGPVTDTQYF

clone size: -
V gene: TRBV28
J gene: TRBJ1-2
D gene: TRBD1
CDR3 DNA: TGTGCCAGCCTCGACAGGGTCAACTATGGCTACACCTTC
CDR3 protein: CASLDRVNYGYTF

clone size: -
V gene: TRBV12-3/TRBV12-4
J gene: TRBJ2-1
D gene: TRBD2
CDR3 DNA: TGTGCCAGCAGTGGACTAGCGGCCTTATCCATCAATGAGCAGTTCTTC
CDR3 protein: CASSGLAALSINEQFF

clone size: -
V gene: TRBV20-1
J gene: TRBJ1-4
D gene: -
CDR3 DNA: TGCAGTGCCTCGGAGGAAAAACTGTTTTTT
CDR3 protein: CSASEEKLFF

clone size: -
V gene: TRBV3-1
J gene: TRBJ1-1
D gene: TRBD1
CDR3 DNA: TGTGCCAGCAGCCACGGACAGGGTGCTTTCTTT
CDR3 protein: CASSHGQGAFF

clone size: few
V gene: TRBV28
J gene: TRBJ2-1
D gene: -
CDR3 DNA: TGTGCCAGCAGCCCCGCGGCAGCCAGCTCCTACAATGAGCAGTTCTTC
CDR3 protein: CASSPAAASSYNEQFF

clone size: -
V gene: TRBV5-1
J gene: TRBJ2-5
D gene: TRBD1
CDR3 DNA: TGCGCCAGCAGCGTTACAGGGGGCCGGGAGACCCAGTACTTC
CDR3 protein: CASSVTGGRETQYF

clone size: -
V gene: TRBV7-2
J gene: TRBJ2-1
D gene: TRBD2
CDR3 DNA: TGTGCCAGCTCCCCCCGGGGGGGCAACCAGTGGTACAATGAGCAGTTCTTC
CDR3 protein: CASSPRGGNQWYNEQFF

clone size: few
V gene: TRBV20-1
J gene: TRBJ2-3
D gene: TRBD1
CDR3 DNA: TGCAGTGCTTTTCGAACCGGACAGGGGGCTAGCACAGATACGCAGTATTTT
CDR3 protein: CSAFRTGQGASTDTQYF

clone size: -
V gene: TRBV4-1
J gene: TRBJ2-1
D gene: -
CDR3 DNA: TGCGCCAGCAGCCAAGAGGGGACATCCTTCTCCTACAATGAGCAGTTCTTC
CDR3 protein: CASSQEGTSFSYNEQFF

clone size: many
V gene: TRBV2
J gene: TRBJ2-5
D gene: TRBD1
CDR3 DNA: TGTGCCAGCAGCGGGACAGGGGAAGAGACCCAGTACTTC
CDR3 protein: CASSGTGEETQYF

clone size: -
V gene: TRBV5-1
J gene: TRBJ2-1
D gene: TRBD1
CDR3 DNA: TGCGCCAGCAGCCTCGGGGGGACAGGGGGCGATGAGCAGTTCTTC
CDR3 protein: CASSLGGTGGDEQFF

clone size: -
V gene: TRBV12-3/TRBV12-4
J gene: TRBJ1-1
D gene: -
CDR3 DNA: TGTGCCAGCAGTGTAAGCCGGGACATCGGAGCTTTCTTT
CDR3 protein: CASSVSRDIGAFF

clone size: -
V gene: TRBV23-1
J gene: TRBJ2-6
D gene: -
CDR3 DNA: TGCGCCAGCAGTCATTTTAGGGCCCTTAAGGCGGGTCGCTCTGGGGCCAACGTCCTGACTTTC
CDR3 protein: CASSHFRALKAGRSGANVLTF

clone size: few
V gene: TRBV28
J gene: TRBJ2-2
D gene: TRBD2
CDR3 DNA: TGTGCCAGCGGGGGACTAGCGAACACCGGGGAGCTGTTTTTT
CDR3 protein: CASGGLANTGELFF

clone size: -
V gene: TRBV29-1
J gene: TRBJ2-7
D gene: -
CDR3 DNA: TGCAGCGTTCGCGGCAGGGGAGCGGGATTCGAGCAGTACTTC
CDR3 protein: CSVRGRGAGFEQYF

clone size: -
V gene: TRBV12-3/TRBV12-4
J gene: TRBJ1-1
D gene: -
CDR3 DNA: TGTGCCAGCAGTTCCGGGGTAAAAGCTTTCTTT
CDR3 protein: CASSSGVKAFF

clone size: -
V gene: TRBV11-2
J gene: TRBJ2-5
D gene: TRBD1
CDR3 DNA: TGTGCCAGCAGCCCTCGGGGGCCACAGGGGGCTCCTTACCAAGAGACCCAGTACTTC
CDR3 protein: CASSPRGPQGAPYQETQYF